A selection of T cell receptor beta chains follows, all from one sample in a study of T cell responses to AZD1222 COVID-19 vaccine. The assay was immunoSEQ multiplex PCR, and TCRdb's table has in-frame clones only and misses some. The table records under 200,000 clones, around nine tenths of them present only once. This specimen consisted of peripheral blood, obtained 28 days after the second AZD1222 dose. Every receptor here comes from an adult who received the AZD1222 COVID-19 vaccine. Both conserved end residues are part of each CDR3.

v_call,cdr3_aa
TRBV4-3,CASSQDPRDWETNEKLFF
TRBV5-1,CASSLFDSTYEQYF
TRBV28,CAATGTGDHEQYF
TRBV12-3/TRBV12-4,CASSLGEHGELFF
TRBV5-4,CASSSTSGSTDTQYF
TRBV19,CASRVRGSGSLNEQFF
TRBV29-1,CSVAGRENEQYF
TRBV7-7,CASSPVNRESRGYTF
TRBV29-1,CSVGFGTANQPQHF
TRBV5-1,CASSLVDLNYGYTF
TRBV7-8,CASSLATTGPGSPSGGRTQYF
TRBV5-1,CASSSSTGEGNTIYF
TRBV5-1,CASRPGQGTDTQYF
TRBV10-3,CAISPIAGGAYEQYF
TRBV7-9,CASSLFPNEKLFF
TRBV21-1,CASTQGLPWIDEQYF
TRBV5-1,CASSSRDSNEKLFF
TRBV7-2,CANPGPRDTQYF
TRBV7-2,CASSAYTARDNEQFF
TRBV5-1,CASSLADSFSYEQYF